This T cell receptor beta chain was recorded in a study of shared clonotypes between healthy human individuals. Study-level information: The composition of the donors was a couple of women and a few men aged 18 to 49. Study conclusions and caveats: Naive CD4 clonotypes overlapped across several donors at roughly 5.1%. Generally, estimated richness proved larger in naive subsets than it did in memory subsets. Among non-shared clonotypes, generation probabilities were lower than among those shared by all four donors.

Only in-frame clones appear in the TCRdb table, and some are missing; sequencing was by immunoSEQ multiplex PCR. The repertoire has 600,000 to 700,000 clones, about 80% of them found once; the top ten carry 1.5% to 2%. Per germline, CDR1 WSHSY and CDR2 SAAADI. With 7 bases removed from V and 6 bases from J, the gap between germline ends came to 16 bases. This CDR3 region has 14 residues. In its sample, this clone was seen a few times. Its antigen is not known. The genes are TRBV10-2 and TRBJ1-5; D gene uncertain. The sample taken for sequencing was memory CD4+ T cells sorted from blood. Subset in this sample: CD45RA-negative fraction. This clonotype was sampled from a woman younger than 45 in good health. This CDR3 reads CASTPQRWAQPQHF. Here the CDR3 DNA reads TGCGCCAGCACCCCTCAGCGGTGGGCTCAGCCCCAGCATTTT.